Below, one T cell receptor beta chain is given with its context. Its antigen is unidentified. At one end, the junction sequence differs from germline, possibly due to a read error. This sample is drawn from a study of early T cells in non-severe SARS-CoV-2 infection. As for the study in general: Sequenced bulk RNA came from whole blood that was unsorted, and chains were unpaired. Study conclusions and caveats: Comparison of clonotypes with VDJdb favored anti-spike CD8 responses while missing private and CD4 specificities.

Each single cDNA molecule received a unique molecular identifier. TCRdb re-derived calls from the 5' RACE reads in MiXCR, one entry per CDR3 protein. The repertoire has 55,000 to 75,000 distinct CDR3 sequences, 12% of them found once; the top ten carry 3.9%. The CDR3 consists of 14 residues. Germline CDR1 is SGHTA and CDR2 is FQGNSA. The TCR comes from an adult who was a healthcare worker with PCR-confirmed SARS-CoV-2 infection or an uninfected control (not recorded which). The chain employs TRBV7-2 and TRBJ2-1; 11 nucleotides match TRBD1. The sequenced material came from whole blood. In DNA, the CDR3 is TGTGCCAACAGCGGGACAGGGGGATACAATGAGCAGTTCTTC. Residues: CANSGTGGYNEQFF. The full variable domain, in which reference TRBV7-2 and TRBJ2-1 provide the parts outside the CDR3, is GAGVSQSPSNKVTEKGKDVELRCDPISGHTALYWYRQSLGQGLEFLIYFQGNSAPDKSGLPSDRFSAERTGGSVSTLTIQRTQQEDSAVYLCANSGTGGYNEQFFGPGTRLTVL.